These T cell receptor beta chains were read from a single sample in a study of Tregs in tolerant kidney transplant recipients. Clones were read by immunoSEQ multiplex PCR, and TCRdb kept only the in-frame ones, dropping some. The data contain approximately 260,000 clones, about 80% of them singletons. The sequenced sample was CD4+ T cells from blood. The receptors originated from a human donor in good health. The conserved cysteine and the conserved F or W are not part of the CDR3 here.

CDR3	V	J	length
ASSSGRPNSPLH	TRBV5-6	TRBJ1-6	12
ASSLILAGAYEQY	TRBV7-9	.	13
ASSPGTARNTIY	TRBV19	TRBJ1-3	12
ASSVDGNTEAF	TRBV18	TRBJ1-1	11
ASSVEMGRGTQY	TRBV9	TRBJ2-5	12
ASNPLGGAQTEAF	TRBV2	TRBJ1-1	13
ATTSPNRPQETQY	TRBV19	TRBJ2-5	13
ATSTLDREGQPQH	TRBV15	TRBJ1-5	13
ASSRDRTYNEQF	TRBV19	TRBJ2-1	12
ASSIGGLYGTEAF	TRBV19	TRBJ1-1	13
ASSDSAYNEQF	TRBV10-2	TRBJ2-1	11
ASSKARSHTEAF	TRBV6-5	TRBJ1-1	12
ASSPRTGLNEQF	TRBV5-1	TRBJ2-1	12
ASSVGGSSAEAF	TRBV9	TRBJ1-1	12
ASTSLAGVEEQY	TRBV6-5	TRBJ2-7	12
ARSGSGTSGQGEQF	TRBV30	TRBJ2-1	14
ASSLGLAGGPVAQY	TRBV5-1	TRBJ2-7	14
ASSSLAGAGEQY	TRBV6-5	TRBJ2-7	12
ASSRVEYGYT	TRBV6-1	TRBJ1-2	10
ASSIWGQGVTGANVLT	TRBV19	TRBJ2-6	16
ASSPWTSGRAGDTQY	TRBV18	TRBJ2-3	15
ASSFPGTGSYEQY	TRBV11-2	TRBJ2-7	13
ASSLGGGPNTEAF	TRBV7-8	TRBJ1-1	13
ASSPGDTQY	TRBV6-6	TRBJ2-3	9
ASSEQNYGYT	TRBV2	TRBJ1-2	10
ASSPGTGNYEQY	TRBV18	TRBJ2-7	12
AWGTGYSYEQY	TRBV30	TRBJ2-7	11
SVITGSGYGYT	TRBV29-1	TRBJ1-2	11
ATKKRTALHLGTEAF	TRBV2	TRBJ1-1	15
ASSLVGVAEAF	TRBV7-6	TRBJ1-1	11
ASSDKASGNTIY	TRBV2	TRBJ1-3	12
ASSQDPRDNSYEQY	TRBV14	TRBJ2-7	14
ASTGYYNEQF	TRBV7-2	TRBJ2-1	10
AIKDSSYGYT	TRBV10-3	TRBJ1-2	10
ASSSTTSGKNNEQF	TRBV5-1	TRBJ2-1	14
ASSQGRQGQVTYEQY	TRBV4-1	TRBJ2-7	15
ASSKGSLGSNQPQH	TRBV21-1	TRBJ1-5	14
ASRTGRVTTEAF	TRBV2	TRBJ1-1	12
ASSLHSGRAYNEQF	TRBV7-9	TRBJ2-1	14
ASSLGHAYEKLF	TRBV7-9	TRBJ1-4	12
ASSVGGLSNQPQH	TRBV9	TRBJ1-5	13
ASIEGGYT	TRBV6-5	TRBJ1-2	8
ASSLMGLADYNEQF	TRBV4-2	TRBJ2-1	14
ASGPGGNTIY	TRBV6-1	TRBJ1-3	10
ASRRAGTGGEDGYT	TRBV7-8	TRBJ1-2	14
ASRMTSGATYNEQF	TRBV19	TRBJ2-1	14
ASPRGAVYGYT	TRBV11-2	TRBJ1-2	11
AISLGAPAGGYNEQF	TRBV10-3	TRBJ2-1	15
ASSRGQGDYEQY	TRBV5-1	TRBJ2-7	12
ASRSQGAEGNTIY	TRBV6-5	TRBJ1-3	13
ATSSGRLSGQETQY	TRBV15	TRBJ2-5	14
ASSVGVSGNTIY	TRBV9	TRBJ1-3	12
ASSIVGTRGGGQF	TRBV19	TRBJ2-1	13